This T cell receptor beta chain is drawn from a study of OX40 agonist ivuxolimab in advanced cancers. Repertoires were generated with immunoSEQ multiplex PCR, while TCRdb's copy carries only in-frame clones and drops some. The sample consists of around 39,000 clones, around four fifths of them appearing once. Study-level results: Among T cells, CD8+ cells averaged more expanded clones than CD4+ cells.

CDR3 length: 11 residues. V was cut by 3 bases and J by 4 bases, with 6 bases left in between. Germline V gives CDR1 DFQATT, CDR2 SNEGSKA (reference sequence). Notes on this clone: The antigen remains unidentified.

The input for sequencing was CD4+ or CD8+ T cells sorted from blood, taken in a trial of the OX40 agonist ivuxolimab. The source is an adult with an advanced solid tumor such as melanoma, head and neck, liver or kidney cancer. The chain links TRBV20-1 to TRBJ1-2, with D hard to call. The CDR3 DNA follows: TGCAGTGCTAGTAAGAGCTATGGCTACACCTTC. Protein product: CSASKSYGYTF.